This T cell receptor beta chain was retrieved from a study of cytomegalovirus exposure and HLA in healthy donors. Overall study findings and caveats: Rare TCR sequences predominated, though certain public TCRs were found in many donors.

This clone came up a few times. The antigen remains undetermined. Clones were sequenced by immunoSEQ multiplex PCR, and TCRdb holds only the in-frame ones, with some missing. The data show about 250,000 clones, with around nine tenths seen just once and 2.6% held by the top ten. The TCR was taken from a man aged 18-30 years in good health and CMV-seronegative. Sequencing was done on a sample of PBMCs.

This chain's CDR3 is CASSEDRTNTEAFF. Here the CDR3 DNA reads TGTGCCAGCAGTGAGGACAGGACGAACACTGAAGCTTTCTTT. The gene calls are TRBV25-1 and TRBJ1-1; the match to TRBD1 covers 7 bases. Germline values: CDR1 MGHDK, CDR2 SYGVNS. V shed 3 bases and J 1 base; nucleotides not matched to a gene: 2. The CDR3 is 14 residues long.